The 12 T cell receptor delta chains given below trace back to one sample, sequenced in a study of Vδ1+ human thymocytes. Study-wide points: Thymic TRG and TRD repertoires appeared highly polyclonal, with Gaussian CDR3 length distributions.

What these receptors recognize is not known. RNA was extracted from the cells and then reverse transcribed. Pooled V-gene forward primers with one constant-region reverse primer generated the CDR3 amplicons by multiplex PCR. TCRdb reran clone calling via CATT on the multiplex PCR reads. The table has more than 50,000 delta-chain clones, roughly 16% seen once. Sequenced: Vdelta1+ gamma-delta thymocytes from the thymus. As for subset: FACS-sorted CD3+ TCRalphabeta- TCRVdelta1+ TCRVdelta2- thymocytes. The receptors were sampled from a girl in the first two years of life who had congenital heart surgery.

The rearrangement links TRDV1 to TRDJ1; TRDD2 matches at 9 bases. CDR3 length: 18 residues. V gave up 4 bases and J gave up 1 base; unmatched junction bases: 13. The germline V gene encodes CDR1 TSWWSYY and CDR2 QGS. CDR3 nucleotide sequence: TGTGCTCTTGGGGGGCCTTCCTACTTGGACTGGACCACCGATAAACTCATCTTT. Protein product: CALGGPSYLDWTTDKLIF.

This clone came up a few times. The rearrangement joins TRDV1 to TRDJ1; 8 positions match TRDD2. This CDR3 is built from 20 residues. V dropped 2 bases and J dropped 0; count of bases not matched to a gene: 17. The germline V gene encodes CDR1 TSWWSYY and CDR2 QGS. CDR3 region: CALGEIQAFLNPPYTDKLIF. In DNA form, the CDR3 reads TGTGCTCTTGGGGAAATCCAGGCCTTCCTAAACCCTCCCTACACCGATAAACTCATCTTT.

A few counts support this clone. The chain links TRDV1 to TRDJ1; 10 bases are a match to TRDD3. There are 18 residues in the CDR3. CDR1 and CDR2 from the germline V gene are TSWWSYY and QGS. Trimming removed 1 base from V and 1 base from J; junction bases left unmatched: 9. CDR3 coding DNA: TGTGCTCTTGGGGAACGCCCCTTTGGGGGATACCCCACCGATAAACTCATCTTT. Residues: CALGERPFGGYPTDKLIF.

The chain couples TRDV1 to TRDJ1; 9 positions match TRDD3. Germline V gene data show CDR1 as TSWWSYY and CDR2 as QGS. The ends lost 4 bases at V and 2 bases at J; junction bases unmatched: 14. The CDR3 runs 18 residues. The CDR3 reads CALGGTPVGGDTTDKLIF. For the CDR3, the DNA is TGTGCTCTTGGGGGGACTCCCGTAGGGGGGGATACAACCGATAAACTCATCTTT.

The gene calls are TRDV1 and TRDJ1; D is unresolved. Trimming removed 6 bases from V and 0 bases from J, with 29 bases in between. Germline CDR1 TSWWSYY, CDR2 QGS. This CDR3 contains 20 residues. The CDR3 sequence is CALGKRVGPYSPLYTDKLIF. The CDR3 nucleotides read TGTGCTCTTGGAAAAAGGGTAGGACCTTATTCCCCTTTGTACACCGATAAACTCATCTTT.

A few counts support this clone. The chain combines TRDV1 with TRDJ1, with D unclear. The CDR3 sequence is 18 residues long. Germline CDR1 and CDR2: TSWWSYY and QGS. V was cut by 3 bases and J by 3 bases, with 23 bases left in between. The CDR3 DNA reads TGTGCTCTTGGGGAGACCGCCCTAAAATTCCCGGGGTCCGATAAACTCATCTTT. Protein sequence: CALGETALKFPGSDKLIF.

This chain uses TRDV1 with TRDJ1; no clear D. The length of the CDR3 is 12 residues. V lost 3 bases, J lost 2 bases, and 4 bases lay in between. CDR1 and CDR2 from the germline V gene are TSWWSYY and QGS. The CDR3 region is CALGDPTDKLIF. DNA of the CDR3: TGTGCTCTTGGGGATCCTACCGATAAACTCATCTTT.

This clone was counted between two and nine times. The chain links TRDV1 to TRDJ1; perhaps TRDD3 as D (6 bases). Germline V gene lookup returns CDR1 TSWWSYY and CDR2 QGS. Trimming left V 2 bases short and J 0 bases short, with 28 bases between. CDR3 length: 21 amino acids. CDR3 DNA sequence: TGTGCTCTTGGGGAAAGGGGGCATAGATGGGGGGACTACCTCAACACCGATAAACTCATCTTT. This gives the protein CALGERGHRWGDYLNTDKLIF.

This clone turned up a few times. The gene calls are TRDV1 and TRDJ1; 13 nucleotides line up with TRDD3. CDR1 is TSWWSYY and CDR2 is QGS in the germline V gene. The CDR3 contains 22 residues. V shed 0 bases and J 7 bases; nucleotides not matched to a gene: 23. The CDR3 DNA sequence: TGTGCTCTTGGGGAACTCAAACTTCCTACGCGGCCGTACTGGGGGATACGCGGTAAACTCATCTTT. Translated, it gives CALGELKLPTRPYWGIRGKLIF.

This clone showed up just a few times. The chain recombines TRDV1 with TRDJ1; possibly TRDD2 or TRDD3 for D (5 bases each). V lost 1 base and J 3 bases, leaving 24 bases between the germline ends. Germline V gene sequence: CDR1 TSWWSYY, CDR2 QGS. The CDR3 runs 19 residues. CDR3 in amino acids: CALGEPPYDGMGRPDKLIF. The CDR3 coding sequence is TGTGCTCTTGGGGAACCTCCCTACGATGGCATGGGGAGGCCCGATAAACTCATCTTT.

This chain links TRDV1 with TRDJ1, with 10 bases fitting TRDD3. The germline V gene encodes CDR1 TSWWSYY and CDR2 QGS. This CDR3 region has 20 residues. Losses at the gene ends were 5 bases for V and 2 bases for J; bases not matched to a gene: 20. CDR3 DNA: TGTGCTCTTGGGTATGCCTCCAAAGGGGGGATACGGAGGAGAACCGATAAACTCATCTTT. It is translated as CALGYASKGGIRRRTDKLIF.

This clone turned up a few times. The chain uses TRDV1 and TRDJ1; TRDD3 is a possible D gene (5 bases). This CDR3 is 15 amino acids long. Trimming took 1 base from V and 0 from J, leaving 9 bases between them. Germline assignment: CDR1 TSWWSYY and CDR2 QGS. The CDR3 reads CALGEPHWYTDKLIF. The CDR3 DNA reads as TGTGCTCTTGGGGAACCGCACTGGTACACCGATAAACTCATCTTT.